Listed here are 10 T cell receptor beta chains from one sample, sequenced in a study of identical twins. TCRdb redid the calling of the 5' RACE reads with MiXCR, one entry per CDR3 protein. The table records fewer than 250,000 distinct CDR3 sequences, 6% to 8.5% of them present only once. These data are also associated with another study on yellow fever vaccine responses in identical twins.

The sample was CD8+ T cells sorted from blood. These receptors were obtained from a woman under 30 in good health.

This clonotype was recorded a few times. The rearrangement uses TRBV12-3 or TRBV12-4 and TRBJ2-5; weak D call: TRBD2 (6 bases). V gave up 3 bases and J gave up 5 bases, with 10 bases separating them. This CDR3 is built from 13 residues. In nucleotides, the CDR3 is TGTGCCAGCAGTTTGCCTCGGGGGGAGACCCAGTACTTC. Amino acid sequence: CASSLPRGETQYF.

This clonotype has more than one count but fewer than ten. This chain's CDR3 is CASSSKDNLYEQYV. In DNA, the CDR3 is TGTGCCAGCAGCTCAAAGGACAACCTCTACGAGCAGTACGTC. The chain has TRBV7-8 and TRBJ2-7; tentatively, D is TRBD1 (5 bases). Trimming removed 4 bases from V and 3 bases from J, with 13 bases in between. Germline loops: CDR1 SGHVS, CDR2 FQNEAQ. The CDR3 runs 14 residues.

This clonotype was detected ten times or more. This chain joins TRBV29-1 and TRBJ2-3, with D hard to call. V was shortened by 0 bases and J by 6 bases, with 10 bases between the two germline ends. CDR1 is SQVTM, CDR2 ANQGSEA, per germline. CDR3 size: 13 residues. The CDR3 here is CSVEDWNSDTQYF. For the CDR3, the DNA is TGCAGCGTTGAAGATTGGAACAGCGATACGCAGTATTTT.

This clonotype was seen many times. This chain links TRBV4-1 with TRBJ1-2; D is possibly TRBD1 (6 bases). The germline V gene encodes CDR1 MGHRA and CDR2 YSYEKL. V gave up 5 bases and J gave up 7 bases, with 11 bases separating them. The CDR3 consists of 12 residues. The CDR3 DNA sequence: TGCGCCAGCAGCGGGACATCGTTTGGCTACACCTTC. As protein: CASSGTSFGYTF.

This clonotype was found many times. The chain has TRBV19 and TRBJ1-2; 7 bases match TRBD1. Looked up from germline, CDR1 is LNHDA and CDR2 is SQIVND (reference sequence). This CDR3 has 14 residues. J lost 6 bases, V lost 8 bases, and 12 bases had no gene match. The CDR3 DNA is TGTGCCAGTGGCAGAAGGGGGCGTGATGATGGCTACACCTTC. This gives the protein CASGRRGRDDGYTF.

This clonotype was seen only a few times. The genes are TRBV7-6 and TRBJ1-2; 9 positions agree with TRBD1. The germline V gene has CDR1 SGHVS and CDR2 FNYEAQ. With 5 bases clipped from V and 3 bases from J, the junction kept 7 bases outside the gene matches. This CDR3 comprises 15 residues. Written as DNA, the CDR3 is TGTGCCAGCAGCCCGGGACAGGGAGTATACTATGGCTACACCTTC. It yields the protein CASSPGQGVYYGYTF.

This clonotype was counted at least ten times. The V gene is TRBV5-1, the J gene TRBJ2-2; the match to TRBD2 covers 12 bases. Germline CDR1 is SGHRS and CDR2 is YFSETQ. The V and J ends lost 0 bases and 6 bases, in that order; junction bases with no gene match: 6. CDR3 length equals 17 residues. The CDR3 loop is CASSLVLAGGKAGELFF. The CDR3, as DNA: TGCGCCAGCAGCTTGGTACTAGCGGGGGGCAAAGCCGGGGAGCTGTTTTTT.

This clonotype was counted at least ten times. This chain connects TRBV7-9 to TRBJ1-1; maybe TRBD1 (5 bases). CDR1 is SEHNR, CDR2 FQNEAQ, per germline (reference sequence). Deletions cut 4 bases from V and 4 bases from J, with 10 bases between. This CDR3 is built from 13 residues. The CDR3 is CASSSPGGTEAFF. The CDR3 DNA reads as TGTGCCAGCAGCTCGCCCGGGGGCACTGAAGCTTTCTTT.

This chain links TRBV11-1 with TRBJ2-1, with 14 nucleotides matching TRBD2. Per germline, CDR1 SGHAT and CDR2 FQDESV (reference sequence). The CDR3 has 19 residues. V lost 7 bases and J lost 0; bases outside the gene matches: 11. The CDR3 is CASNGGLAGDQSSYNEQFF. Written as DNA, the CDR3 is TGTGCCAGCAATGGGGGACTAGCGGGGGACCAGAGCTCCTACAATGAGCAGTTCTTC.

This clonotype occurred many times. The gene calls are TRBV27 and TRBJ2-6; unclear D gene. In germline, CDR1 is MNHEY, CDR2 SMNVEV (reference sequence). Trimming took off 6 bases at V and 4 bases at J, with 4 bases between the two ends. The CDR3 totals 12 residues. This chain's CDR3 is CASSSGANVLTF. CDR3 bases: TGTGCCAGCAGCTCCGGGGCCAACGTCCTGACTTTC.